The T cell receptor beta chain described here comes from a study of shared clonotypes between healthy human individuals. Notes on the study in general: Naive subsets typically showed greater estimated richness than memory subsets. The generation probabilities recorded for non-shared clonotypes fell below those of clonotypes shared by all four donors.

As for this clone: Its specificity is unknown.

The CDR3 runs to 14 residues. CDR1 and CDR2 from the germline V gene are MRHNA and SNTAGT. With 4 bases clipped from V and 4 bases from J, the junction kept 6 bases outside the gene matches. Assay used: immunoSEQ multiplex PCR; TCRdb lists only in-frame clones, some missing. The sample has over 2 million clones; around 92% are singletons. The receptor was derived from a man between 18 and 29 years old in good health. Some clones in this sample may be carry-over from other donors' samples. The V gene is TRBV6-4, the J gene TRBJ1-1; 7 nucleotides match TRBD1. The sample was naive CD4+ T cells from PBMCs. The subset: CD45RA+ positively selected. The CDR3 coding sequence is TGTGCCAGCAGTGCTGACAGGGTGAGCACTGAAGCTTTCTTT. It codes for CASSADRVSTEAFF.